The source of this T cell receptor beta chain is a study of low-dose radiotherapy and immunotherapy resistance in tumors. Overall study context: The schedule for Cohort 2 used 1 Gy per fraction every two weeks, which added up to 13 Gy over 26 weeks. Every two weeks patients got nivolumab 240 mg flat dose, plus ipilimumab 1 mg/kg every six weeks, intravenously.

This clonotype has a count of ten or more. Documented time point: after trial treatment. Sample treatment: LDRT plus nivolumab, ipilimumab, low-dose cyclophosphamide and aspirin (RACIN trial). Donors were treated with nivolumab, ipilimumab, aspirin, and low-dose cyclophosphamide and radiotherapy. This CDR3 has 11 amino acids. The germline V and J ends were trimmed by 3 bases and 5 bases, with 5 bases remaining between them. Germline V gives CDR1 LNHDA, CDR2 SQIVND (reference sequence). A constant-region primer paired with the V-primer adapter amplified TCRs over about 19 PCR cycles. TCRdb re-called the reads with MiXCR, one entry per CDR3 protein. The table lists about 52,000 distinct CDR3 sequences, approximately 35% of them singletons, with roughly 8% in the top ten.

The source of this sequence is a male donor with rectosigmoid adenocarcinoma. The sample consisted of PBMCs, taken after low-dose radiotherapy plus immunotherapy. V and J are TRBV19 and TRBJ2-7; the D is unclear. The CDR3 DNA follows: TGTGCCAGTAGTATTGGCCACGAGCAGTACTTC. It specifies CASSIGHEQYF.